The text below deals with one TCR beta chain. No antigen is known for it. Germline CDR1 is SGDLS and CDR2 is YYNGEE. Unmatched junction bases numbered 8, after V lost 0 bases and J lost 9 bases. CDR3 length equals 15 residues. TCRdb's copy holds only in-frame clones and misses some; the assay was immunoSEQ multiplex PCR. The sample consists of about 83,000 clones, around 81% of them appearing once. This specimen comes from a study of radiotherapy plus CTLA-4 blockade in lung cancer. Across the study: Objective responses were observed in more than 15% of patients, and disease control was achieved by 30% to 40%.

Focal radiation plus CTLA-4 blockade with ipilimumab was administered to patients who had chemo-refractory metastatic non-small-cell lung cancer. Findings of the study overall: Alongside interferon-beta, early blood T cell clone dynamics were reportedly the best predictor of response. Radiotherapy with ipilimumab was followed by blood expansion of tumor-derived clones.

The receptor comes from a human donor with non-small cell lung cancer who had a partial response to radiotherapy plus ipilimumab. Some clones in this sample may be carry-over from other donors' samples. The sample consisted of peripheral blood, taken from a patient treated with radiotherapy plus ipilimumab. The V gene is TRBV9, the J gene TRBJ2-1, with 8 bases matching TRBD2. The CDR3 sequence: CASSVETGGLSEQFF. The CDR3 DNA is TGTGCCAGCAGCGTAGAAACGGGAGGGCTAAGTGAGCAGTTCTTC.